This TCR beta chain emerged from a study of T cell responses to AZD1222 COVID-19 vaccine. Clones were read by immunoSEQ multiplex PCR, and TCRdb kept only the in-frame ones, dropping some. The sample holds approximately 150,000 clones; about 92% are singletons and the top ten take under 2.5%. Trimming pared 1 base from V and 4 bases from J, leaving 13 bases between. CDR3 size: 15 residues. Per the germline V gene, CDR1 is SGHTA and CDR2 is FQGTGA. Sample: peripheral blood, taken on day 0 of AZD1222 vaccination. This clonotype was sampled from an adult in good health. J is TRBJ2-5 and V is TRBV7-3, with D possibly TRBD2 on 7 matching bases. The CDR3 DNA sequence: TGTGCCAGCAGCTTAATAGGGGGGGCCGGAGAGACCCAGTACTTC. Amino acids: CASSLIGGAGETQYF.